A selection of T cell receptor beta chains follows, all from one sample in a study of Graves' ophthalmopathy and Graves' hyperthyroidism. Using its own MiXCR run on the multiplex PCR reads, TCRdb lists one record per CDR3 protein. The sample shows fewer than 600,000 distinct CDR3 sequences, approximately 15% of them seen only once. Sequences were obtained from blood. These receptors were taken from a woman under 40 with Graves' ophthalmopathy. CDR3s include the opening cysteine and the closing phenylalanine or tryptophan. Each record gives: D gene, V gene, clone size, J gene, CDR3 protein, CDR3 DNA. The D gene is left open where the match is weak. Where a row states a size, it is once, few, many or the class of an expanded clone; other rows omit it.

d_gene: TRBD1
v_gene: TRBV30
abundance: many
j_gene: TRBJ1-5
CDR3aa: CAWSPYPGQGDQPQHF
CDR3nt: TGTGCCTGGAGTCCCTATCCGGGACAGGGGGATCAGCCCCAGCATTTT

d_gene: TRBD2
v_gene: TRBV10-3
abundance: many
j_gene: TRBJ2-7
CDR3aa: CAISESNVQREWYEQYF
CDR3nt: TGTGCCATCAGTGAGTCGAACGTCCAGCGGGAGTGGTACGAGCAGTACTTC

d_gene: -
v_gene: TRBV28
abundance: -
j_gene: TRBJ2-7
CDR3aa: CASGAPGLNYEQYF
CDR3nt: TGTGCCAGTGGTGCTCCGGGACTTAACTACGAGCAGTACTTC

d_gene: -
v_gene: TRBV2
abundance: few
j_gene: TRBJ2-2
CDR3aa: CASRKELNTGELFF
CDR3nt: TGTGCCAGCAGGAAGGAACTGAACACCGGGGAGCTGTTTTTT

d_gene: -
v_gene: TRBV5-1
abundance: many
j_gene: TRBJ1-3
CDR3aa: CASSSTVGGSGNTIYF
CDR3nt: TGCGCCAGCAGCTCAACCGTGGGGGGCTCGGGAAACACCATATATTTT

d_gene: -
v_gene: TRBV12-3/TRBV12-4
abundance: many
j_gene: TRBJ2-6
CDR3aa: CASSLALTVSGANVLTF
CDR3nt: TGTGCCAGCAGTTTAGCGCTAACCGTCTCTGGGGCCAACGTCCTGACTTTC

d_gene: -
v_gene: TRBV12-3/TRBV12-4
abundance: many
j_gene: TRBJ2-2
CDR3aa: CATGSLGGTSGTGELFF
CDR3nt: TGTGCCACCGGCTCGCTCGGAGGCACCTCGGGCACCGGGGAGCTGTTTTTT

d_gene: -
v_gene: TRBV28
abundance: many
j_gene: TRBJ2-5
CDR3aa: CASSPEWATQYF
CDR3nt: TGTGCCAGCAGCCCGGAGTGGGCTACCCAGTACTTC

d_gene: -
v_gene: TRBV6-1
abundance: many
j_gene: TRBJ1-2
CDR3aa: CASSEDWAYGYTF
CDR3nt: TGTGCCAGCAGTGAAGATTGGGCCTATGGCTACACCTTC

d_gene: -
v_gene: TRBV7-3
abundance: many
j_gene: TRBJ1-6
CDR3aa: CASSLDGHSPLHF
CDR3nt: TGTGCCAGCAGCTTGGATGGGCATTCACCCCTCCACTTT

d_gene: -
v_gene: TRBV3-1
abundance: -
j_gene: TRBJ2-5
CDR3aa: CASSSHRDQETQYF
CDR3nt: TGTGCCAGCAGCTCCCACCGGGACCAAGAGACCCAGTACTTC

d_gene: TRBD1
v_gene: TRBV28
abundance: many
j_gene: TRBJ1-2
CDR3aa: CASSRQGASGYGYTF
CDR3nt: TGTGCCAGCAGCCGACAGGGGGCAAGTGGTTATGGCTACACCTTC

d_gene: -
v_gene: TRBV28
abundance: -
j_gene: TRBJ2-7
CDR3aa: CASSFQGGFSYEQYF
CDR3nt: TGTGCCAGCAGTTTCCAGGGGGGCTTCTCCTACGAGCAGTACTTC

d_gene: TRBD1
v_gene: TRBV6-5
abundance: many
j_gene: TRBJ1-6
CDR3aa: CASSYQTPGQGKGNSPLHF
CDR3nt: TGTGCCAGCAGTTACCAAACGCCCGGACAGGGGAAGGGTAATTCACCCCTCCACTTT

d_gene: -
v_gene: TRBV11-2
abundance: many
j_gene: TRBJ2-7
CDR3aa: CASSSRGGPDYEQYF
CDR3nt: TGTGCCAGCAGCTCCAGGGGGGGGCCAGACTACGAGCAGTACTTC

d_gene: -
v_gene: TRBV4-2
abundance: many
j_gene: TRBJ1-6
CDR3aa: CASSQEGEQTPLHF
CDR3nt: TGTGCCAGCAGCCAAGAGGGGGAGCAAACACCCCTCCACTTT

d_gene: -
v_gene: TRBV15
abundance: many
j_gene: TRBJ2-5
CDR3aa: CATSRRLGETQYF
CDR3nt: TGTGCCACCAGCAGACGGCTCGGAGAGACCCAGTACTTC

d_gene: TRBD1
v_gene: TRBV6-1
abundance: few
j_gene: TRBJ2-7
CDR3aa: CASGQDRAGSEQCF
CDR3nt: TGTGCCAGCGGGCAGGACAGGGCCGGCTCCGAGCAGTGCTTC

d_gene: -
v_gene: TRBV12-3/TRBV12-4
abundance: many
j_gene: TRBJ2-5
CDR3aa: CATRKNQETQYF
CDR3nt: TGTGCCACCAGAAAAAACCAAGAGACCCAGTACTTC

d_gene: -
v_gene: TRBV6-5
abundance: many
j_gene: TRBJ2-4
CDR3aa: CASQGKLTAKNIQYF
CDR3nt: TGTGCCAGCCAAGGGAAGTTGACGGCCAAAAACATTCAGTACTTC

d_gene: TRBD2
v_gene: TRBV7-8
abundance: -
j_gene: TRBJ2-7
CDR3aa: CASSPGLAGARPSYEQYF
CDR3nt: TGTGCCAGCAGCCCCGGACTAGCGGGAGCCCGTCCCTCCTACGAGCAGTACTTC

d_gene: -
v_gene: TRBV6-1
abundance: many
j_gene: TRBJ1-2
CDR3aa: CASATTAPAGVYTF
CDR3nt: TGTGCCAGCGCCACAACAGCTCCTGCCGGGGTCTACACCTTC

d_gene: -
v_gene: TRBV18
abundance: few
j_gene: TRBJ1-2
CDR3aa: CASSSGLLPNYGYTF
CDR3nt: TGTGCCAGCTCATCCGGACTATTACCTAACTATGGCTACACCTTC

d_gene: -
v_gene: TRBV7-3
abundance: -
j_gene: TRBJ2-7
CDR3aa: CASSPLIQAGAYEQYF
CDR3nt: TGTGCCAGCAGCCCCCTCATACAGGCCGGGGCCTACGAGCAGTACTTC

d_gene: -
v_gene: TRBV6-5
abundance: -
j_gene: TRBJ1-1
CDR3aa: CASSYAEGNTEAFF
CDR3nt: TGTGCCAGCAGTTACGCCGAGGGGAACACTGAAGCTTTCTTT

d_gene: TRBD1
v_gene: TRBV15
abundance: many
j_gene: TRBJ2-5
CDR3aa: CACGPGGEETQYF
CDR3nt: TGTGCCTGCGGCCCAGGGGGTGAAGAGACCCAGTACTTC

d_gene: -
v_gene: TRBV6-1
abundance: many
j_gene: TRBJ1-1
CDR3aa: CASSADRTLNTEAFF
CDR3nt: TGTGCCAGCAGTGCCGACAGGACCTTGAACACTGAAGCTTTCTTT

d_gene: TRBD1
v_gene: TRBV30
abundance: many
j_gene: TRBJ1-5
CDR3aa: CAWSWDRPNQPQHF
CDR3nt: TGTGCCTGGAGTTGGGACAGGCCTAATCAGCCCCAGCATTTT

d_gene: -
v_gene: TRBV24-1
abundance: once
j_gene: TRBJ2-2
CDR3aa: CATSDGQTNTGELFF
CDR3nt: TGTGCCACCAGTGATGGACAGACGAACACCGGGGAGCTGTTTTTT

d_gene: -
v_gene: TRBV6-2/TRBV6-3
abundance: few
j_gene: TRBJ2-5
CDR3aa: CASSYRSRETQYF
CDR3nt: TGTGCCAGCAGTTACCGGTCAAGGGAGACCCAGTACTTC

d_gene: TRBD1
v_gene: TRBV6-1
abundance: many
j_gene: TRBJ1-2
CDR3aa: CASSTGTEIYGYTF
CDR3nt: TGTGCCAGCAGTACAGGGACAGAAATATATGGCTACACCTTC

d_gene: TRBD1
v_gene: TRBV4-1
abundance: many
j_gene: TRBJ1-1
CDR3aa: CASSPRDSMNTEAFF
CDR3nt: TGCGCCAGCAGCCCAAGGGACAGCATGAACACTGAAGCTTTCTTT

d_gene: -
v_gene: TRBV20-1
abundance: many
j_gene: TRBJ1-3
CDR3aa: CSAPPSGGHTIYF
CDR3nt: TGCAGTGCTCCCCCGAGCGGAGGACACACCATATATTTT

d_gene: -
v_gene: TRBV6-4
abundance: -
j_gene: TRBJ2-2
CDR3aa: CASRDSGDLFF
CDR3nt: TGTGCCAGCCGCGACTCCGGGGATCTGTTTTTT

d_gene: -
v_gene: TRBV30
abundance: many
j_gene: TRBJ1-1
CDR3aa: CAWSQYRNTEAFF
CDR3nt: TGTGCCTGGAGTCAGTACAGGAACACTGAAGCTTTCTTT

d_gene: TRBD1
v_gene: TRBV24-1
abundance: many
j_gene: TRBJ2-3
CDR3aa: CATSDQLLDRADTQYF
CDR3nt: TGTGCCACCAGTGATCAACTCCTGGACAGGGCAGATACGCAGTATTTT

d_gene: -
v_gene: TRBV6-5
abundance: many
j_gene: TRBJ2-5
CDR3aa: CASSYRGTFPQETQYF
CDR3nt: TGTGCCAGCAGTTACCGGGGGACATTCCCCCAAGAGACCCAGTACTTC

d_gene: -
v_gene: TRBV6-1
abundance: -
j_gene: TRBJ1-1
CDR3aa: CASSRVMNTEAFF
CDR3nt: TGTGCCAGCAGCAGGGTAATGAACACTGAAGCTTTCTTT

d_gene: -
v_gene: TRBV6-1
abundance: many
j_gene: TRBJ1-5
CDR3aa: CASSEDPQPQHF
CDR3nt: TGTGCCAGCAGTGAAGACCCCCAGCCCCAGCATTTT

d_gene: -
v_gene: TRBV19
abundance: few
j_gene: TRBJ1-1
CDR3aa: CASSIERRGYTEAFF
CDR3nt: TGTGCCAGTAGTATAGAGCGGAGGGGATACACTGAAGCTTTCTTT

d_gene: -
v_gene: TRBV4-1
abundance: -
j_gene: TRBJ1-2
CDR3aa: CASSQSLGVRRGYTF
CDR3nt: TGCGCCAGCAGCCAAAGCCTCGGGGTCCGAAGGGGCTACACCTTC

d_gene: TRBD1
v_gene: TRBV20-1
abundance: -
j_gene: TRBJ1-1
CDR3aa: CSATKQGASTEAFF
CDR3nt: TGCAGTGCTACAAAACAGGGGGCTAGCACTGAAGCTTTCTTT

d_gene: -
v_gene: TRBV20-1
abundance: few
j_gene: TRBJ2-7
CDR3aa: CSARDSKGPTYEQYF
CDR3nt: TGCAGTGCTAGAGATTCGAAGGGACCCACCTACGAGCAGTACTTC

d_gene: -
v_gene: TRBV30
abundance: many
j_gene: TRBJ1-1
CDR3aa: CACQNLRGPVTEAFF
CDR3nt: TGTGCCTGCCAAAACCTAAGGGGTCCGGTCACTGAAGCTTTCTTT